Listed below are T cell receptor beta chains from one sample, sequenced in a study of memory CD4+ T cells and cytomegalovirus serostatus. Clones were read by immunoSEQ multiplex PCR, and TCRdb kept only the in-frame ones, dropping some. The table records about 27,000 clones, around 76% of them present only once. The sequenced material came from memory CD4+ T cells from blood. These receptors were obtained from an adult in good health and CMV-seronegative. The CDR3 runs from the conserved cysteine through the conserved F or W. A D gene is named only where the DNA matches it firmly. Size is stated for part of the rows, as once, few or many counts, or as a class when the clone is expanded.

J,size,length,V,D,DNA,CDR3
TRBJ2-1,-,17,TRBV19,TRBD2,TGTGCCAGTAGTATACATGGGCTAGCGGGGGGGCAGGGTGAGCAGTTCTTC,CASSIHGLAGGQGEQFF
TRBJ1-5,-,15,TRBV28,-,TGTGCCAGCAGTCTCCCGGATCGGGGGAATCAGCCCCAGCATTTT,CASSLPDRGNQPQHF
TRBJ2-5,-,13,TRBV2,-,TGTGCCAGCAGACGGGAGAGCCAAGAGACCCAGTACTTC,CASRRESQETQYF
TRBJ2-7,-,17,TRBV7-8,-,TGTGCCAGCAGCCCCGTGCCAGGGGCCACCTCCTCCTACGAGCAGTACTTC,CASSPVPGATSSYEQYF
TRBJ1-2,few,12,TRBV19,-,TGTGCCAGTAGTATCCGGCGGGATGGCTACACCTTC,CASSIRRDGYTF
TRBJ2-5,-,13,TRBV6-1,-,TGTGCCAGCAGTGAAGGGGTGGAGGTGCCCCAGTACTTC,CASSEGVEVPQYF
TRBJ2-1,-,14,TRBV28,-,TGTGCCAGCAGTCCACCTCGAGCTGGAGCTGAGCAGTTCTTC,CASSPPRAGAEQFF
TRBJ2-5,-,16,TRBV2,TRBD2,TGTGCCAGCAGCCACATGACTAGCGGGGGGCAAGAGACCCAGTACTTC,CASSHMTSGGQETQYF
TRBJ1-2,-,15,TRBV19,-,TGTGCCAGTAGTATTGGTCGACAGATAAACTATGGCTACACCTTC,CASSIGRQINYGYTF
TRBJ2-3,-,15,TRBV10-3,TRBD1,TGTGCCATCAGTACGGGACAGACGTCCACAGATACGCAGTATTTT,CAISTGQTSTDTQYF
TRBJ2-2,-,18,TRBV5-1,TRBD2,TGCGCCAGCAGCGCAACGGGACTAGCGGGAGGGAACACCGGGGAGCTGTTTTTT,CASSATGLAGGNTGELFF
TRBJ2-3,once,14,TRBV4-1,-,TGCGCCAGCAGCCATCCCGGGGCCGCAGATACGCAGTATTTT,CASSHPGAADTQYF
TRBJ1-2,few,13,TRBV28,-,TGTGCCAGCAGTAGTCATGCGAACTATGGCTACACCTTC,CASSSHANYGYTF
TRBJ2-5,-,15,TRBV5-8,TRBD2,TGTGCCAGCAGCACCGGACTAGCGGGAGAAGAGACCCAGTACTTC,CASSTGLAGEETQYF
TRBJ2-3,-,14,TRBV5-1,TRBD2,TGCGCCAGCAGCTTTTCTAGCGGTGGGGATACGCAGTATTTT,CASSFSSGGDTQYF
TRBJ1-4,-,12,TRBV10-3,-,TGTGCCATCAGTGACCGTAATGAAAAACTGTTTTTT,CAISDRNEKLFF
TRBJ1-2,-,17,TRBV4-3,-,TGCGCCAGCAGCCAAGAGTTAGGCACACAGTATAACTATGGCTACACCTTC,CASSQELGTQYNYGYTF
TRBJ2-7,-,15,TRBV6-6,TRBD2,TGTGCCAGCAGTTACAGGGCAGCGGGATCCTACGAGCAGTACTTC,CASSYRAAGSYEQYF
TRBJ2-7,-,14,TRBV27,TRBD2,TGTGCCAGCAGTTTAAGACTAGCGGGGAACGAGCAGTACTTC,CASSLRLAGNEQYF
TRBJ2-1,few,15,TRBV6-6,TRBD1,TGTGCCAGCGGTGACCGGGACAGGGGTTCCAATGAGCAGTTCTTC,CASGDRDRGSNEQFF
TRBJ2-1,once,13,TRBV29-1,-,TGCAGCGTTGGAGGGAACGGATACAATGAGCAGTTCTTC,CSVGGNGYNEQFF
TRBJ1-2,-,15,TRBV5-4,-,TGTGCCAGCAGCTACGACAGGAGGGAAAACTATGGCTACACCTTC,CASSYDRRENYGYTF
TRBJ1-1,-,15,TRBV5-1,-,TGCGCCAGCAGCCGTAGCGGCGCAATGAACACTGAAGCTTTCTTT,CASSRSGAMNTEAFF
TRBJ2-7,-,16,TRBV18,TRBD2,TGTGCCAGCTCAACGGGAGGAAGGGTGGGGACCTACGAGCAGTACTTC,CASSTGGRVGTYEQYF
TRBJ1-3,few,17,TRBV18,TRBD1,TGTGCCAGCTCACCCCTCGCGGGACAGGACTCTGGAAACACCATATATTTT,CASSPLAGQDSGNTIYF
TRBJ2-1,-,14,TRBV19,-,TGTGCCAGTAGTATGGGGCAGGGGGGAAATGAGCAGTTCTTC,CASSMGQGGNEQFF
TRBJ1-4,-,14,TRBV2,TRBD1,TGTGCCAGCAGTGAGGCCAGGGGGCAGAGGAAACTGTTTTTT,CASSEARGQRKLFF
TRBJ1-2,once,14,TRBV4-2,-,TGTGCCAGCAGCCAAGGACGGCGGGACTATGGCTACACCTTC,CASSQGRRDYGYTF
TRBJ2-5,-,12,TRBV29-1,-,TGCAGCGTTGACCGGGGGAGAGAGACCCAGTACTTC,CSVDRGRETQYF
TRBJ1-2,once,15,TRBV7-9,-,TGTGCCAGCAGCCAGACGGGGGTGAAATTTTATGGCTACACCTTC,CASSQTGVKFYGYTF
TRBJ1-3,-,13,TRBV11-2,-,TGTGCCAGCAGCCCCACCGACGGAAACACCATATATTTT,CASSPTDGNTIYF
TRBJ1-6,-,11,TRBV28,-,TGTGCCAGCAGAACAGGCTCACCCCTCCACTTT,CASRTGSPLHF
TRBJ1-2,once,15,TRBV7-9,-,TGTGCCAGCAGCTCGGACACTCGTGGAGTCTATGGCTACACCTTC,CASSSDTRGVYGYTF
TRBJ1-4,-,13,TRBV7-2,-,TGTGCCAGCAGCTTATTGGAGGGGGAAAAACTGTTTTTT,CASSLLEGEKLFF
TRBJ1-5,-,15,TRBV6-1,TRBD1,TGTGCCAGCAGGGCGGGACAGGCGAACAATCAGCCCCAGCATTTT,CASRAGQANNQPQHF
TRBJ1-6,-,15,TRBV5-1,-,TGCGCCAGCAGCCTGAATCAGGGGCTGAGTTCACCCCTCCACTTT,CASSLNQGLSSPLHF
TRBJ1-1,-,13,TRBV19,-,TGTGCCAGTAGTATCTCGCTCAACACTGAAGCTTTCTTT,CASSISLNTEAFF
TRBJ2-6,-,14,TRBV29-1,-,TGCAGCGTCGCCCCGGAGTGGGGGGCCAACGTCCTGACTTTC,CSVAPEWGANVLTF
TRBJ2-5,-,14,TRBV11-1,TRBD1,TGTGCCAGCAGCTCTAGGGGGCGGTGGGAGACCCAGTACTTC,CASSSRGRWETQYF
TRBJ2-2,-,16,TRBV7-2,-,TGTGCCAGCAGCCTGGGGGGGACAGGTCGTACCGGGGAGCTGTTTTTT,CASSLGGTGRTGELFF
TRBJ1-5,few,14,TRBV19,-,TGTGCCAGTAGTATGGATAGGGGCAATCAGCCCCAGCATTTT,CASSMDRGNQPQHF
TRBJ2-5,-,14,TRBV4-3,TRBD2,TGCGCCAGCAGCCCATCTAGCGGGAAGGAGACCCAGTACTTC,CASSPSSGKETQYF
TRBJ2-4,few,13,TRBV29-1,-,TGCGGAACGAGGGACCCTGTCAAAAACATTCAGTACTTC,CGTRDPVKNIQYF
TRBJ2-3,-,18,TRBV4-3,TRBD2,TGCGCCAGCAGCCAAGAAGCTACCAGCGGGGGGCGGACAGATACGCAGTATTTT,CASSQEATSGGRTDTQYF
TRBJ2-1,-,10,TRBV20-1,-,TGCAGTGCTAACACGGATGAGCAGTTCTTC,CSANTDEQFF
TRBJ2-7,-,14,TRBV6-6,TRBD1,TGTGCCAGCAGCACACAGGGGGCTCGGTACGAGCAGTACTTC,CASSTQGARYEQYF